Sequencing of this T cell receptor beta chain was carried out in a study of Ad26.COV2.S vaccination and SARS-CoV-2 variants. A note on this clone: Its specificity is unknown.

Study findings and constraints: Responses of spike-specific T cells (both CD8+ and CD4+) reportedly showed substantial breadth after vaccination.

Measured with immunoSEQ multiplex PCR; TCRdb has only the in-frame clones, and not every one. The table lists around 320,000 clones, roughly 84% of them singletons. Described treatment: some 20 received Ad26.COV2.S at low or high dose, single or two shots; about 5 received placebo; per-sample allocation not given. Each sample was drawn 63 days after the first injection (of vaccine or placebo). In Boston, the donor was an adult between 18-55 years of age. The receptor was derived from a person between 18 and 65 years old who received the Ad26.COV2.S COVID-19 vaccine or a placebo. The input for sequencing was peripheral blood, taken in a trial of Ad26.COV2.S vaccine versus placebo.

The CDR3 loop reads CASSPQDMNYGYTF. The CDR3 nucleotides read TGTGCCAGCTCACCACAGGACATGAACTATGGCTACACCTTC. V and J are TRBV18 and TRBJ1-2, with TRBD1 as a possible D gene (5 bases). The CDR3 length is 14 residues. In germline, CDR1 is KGHSH, CDR2 LQKENI. Trimming pared 1 base from V and 2 bases from J, leaving 8 bases between.